This T cell receptor beta chain was identified during a study of tissue T cells after allogeneic stem cell transplantation. General observations from the study: Only a limited share of tissue TCRs appeared in blood or spleen. The patient cohort was small and clinically heterogeneous, with limited sampling depth. Across patients, clones rarely overlapped, yet motif clusters were shared tissue-specifically.

Time point denoted: mouse harvest day 7 after allogeneic transplant. Each mouse received 10^7 T-cell-depleted marrow cells plus 10^6 splenic CD5+ T cells by tail vein. Mice had MHC-mismatched B6 into BALB/c GVHD, sampled day 7 or 14. Libraries were prepared by immunoSEQ multiplex PCR; TCRdb keeps only in-frame clonotypes and omits some of them. The top ten hold nearly 7.5% of the sample, which has around 9,300 clones, approximately 47% seen once. A word on this clone: Its specificity is not known. Mouse names are used for the genes. The CDR3 is cut off 1 residue early in the read; its end comes from the germline J gene.

V lost 4 bases and J 0 bases, leaving 11 bases between the germline ends. The CDR3 covers 14 residues. Germline CDR1 reads SGHSN; CDR2 reads HYEKVE. The sequenced material came from gut tissue. This chain uses TRBV12-1 with TRBJ1-1, with D possibly being TRBD1 (6 bases). The origin of this receptor is a female BALB/c mouse given C57BL/6 T cells with graft-versus-host disease after an allogeneic hematopoietic cell transplant. The CDR3: CASSKGTPNTEVFF. The sequenced part of the CDR3 DNA is TGTGCCAGCTCCAAAGGGACACCAAACACAGAAGTCTTC.